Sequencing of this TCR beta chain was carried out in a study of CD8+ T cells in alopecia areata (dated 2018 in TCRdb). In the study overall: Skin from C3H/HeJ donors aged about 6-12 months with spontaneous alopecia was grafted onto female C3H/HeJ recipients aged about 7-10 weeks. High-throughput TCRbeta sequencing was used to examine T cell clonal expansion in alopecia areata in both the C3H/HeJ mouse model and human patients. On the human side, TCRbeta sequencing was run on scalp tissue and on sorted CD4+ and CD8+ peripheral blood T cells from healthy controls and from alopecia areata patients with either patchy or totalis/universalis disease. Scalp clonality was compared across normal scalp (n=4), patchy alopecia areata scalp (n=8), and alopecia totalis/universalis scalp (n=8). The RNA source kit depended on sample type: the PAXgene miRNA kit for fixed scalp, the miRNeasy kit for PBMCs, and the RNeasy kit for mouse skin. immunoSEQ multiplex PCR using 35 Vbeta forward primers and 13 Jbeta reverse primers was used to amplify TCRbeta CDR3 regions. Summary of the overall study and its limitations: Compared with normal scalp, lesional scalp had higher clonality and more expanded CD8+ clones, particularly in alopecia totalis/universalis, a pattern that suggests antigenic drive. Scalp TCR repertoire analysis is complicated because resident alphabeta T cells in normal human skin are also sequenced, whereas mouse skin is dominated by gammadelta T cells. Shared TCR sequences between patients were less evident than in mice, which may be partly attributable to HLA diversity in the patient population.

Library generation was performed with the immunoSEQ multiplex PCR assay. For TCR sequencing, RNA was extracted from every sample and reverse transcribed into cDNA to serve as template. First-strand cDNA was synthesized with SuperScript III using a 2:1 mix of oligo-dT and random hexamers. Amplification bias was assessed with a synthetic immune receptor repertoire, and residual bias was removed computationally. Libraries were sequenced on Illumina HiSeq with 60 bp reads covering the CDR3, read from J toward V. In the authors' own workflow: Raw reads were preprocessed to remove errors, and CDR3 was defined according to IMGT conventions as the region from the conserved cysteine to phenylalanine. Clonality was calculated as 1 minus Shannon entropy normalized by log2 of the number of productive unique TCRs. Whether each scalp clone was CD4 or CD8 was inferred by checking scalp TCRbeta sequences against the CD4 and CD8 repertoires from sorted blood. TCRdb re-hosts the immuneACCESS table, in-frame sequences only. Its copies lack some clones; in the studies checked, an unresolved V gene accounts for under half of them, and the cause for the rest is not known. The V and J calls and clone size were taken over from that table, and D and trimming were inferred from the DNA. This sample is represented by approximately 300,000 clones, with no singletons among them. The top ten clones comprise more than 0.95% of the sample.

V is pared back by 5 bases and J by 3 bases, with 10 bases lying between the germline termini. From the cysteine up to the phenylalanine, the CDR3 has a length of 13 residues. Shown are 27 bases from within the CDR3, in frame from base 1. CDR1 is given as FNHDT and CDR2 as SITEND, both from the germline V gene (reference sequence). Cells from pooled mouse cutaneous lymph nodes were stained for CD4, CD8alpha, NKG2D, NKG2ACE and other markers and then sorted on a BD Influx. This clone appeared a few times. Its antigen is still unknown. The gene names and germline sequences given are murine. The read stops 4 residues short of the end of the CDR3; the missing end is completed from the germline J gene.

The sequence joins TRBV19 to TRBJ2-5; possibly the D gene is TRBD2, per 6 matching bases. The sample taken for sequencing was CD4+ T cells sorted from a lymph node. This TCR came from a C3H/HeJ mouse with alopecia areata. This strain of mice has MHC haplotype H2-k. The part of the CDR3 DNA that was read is TGTGCCAGCAGCATGGGGACTCAAGAC. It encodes CASSMGTQD. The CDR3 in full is CASSMGTQDTQYF.